The 31 T cell receptor beta chains presented below share a single source sample, sequenced in a study of blood T cell repertoires in COVID-19. Clones were sequenced by immunoSEQ multiplex PCR, and TCRdb holds only the in-frame ones, with some missing. Found here are fewer than 300,000 clones, approximately 91% of them singletons; the top ten hold under 3%. The sample consisted of peripheral blood. Source of these receptors: a person between 18 and 30 years old with COVID-19, enrolled during active disease.

This clone was detected a few times. The rearrangement links TRBV7-7 to TRBJ2-7; possibly TRBD1 for D (7 bases). The CDR3 runs 14 residues. Deletions cut 5 bases from V and 1 base from J, with 12 bases between. The V gene's germline CDR1 is SSHAT and CDR2 FNYEAQ (reference sequence). CDR3 nucleotide sequence: TGTGCCAGCAGCCCGGGGGACAGATCCTACGAGCAGTACTTC. Its protein is CASSPGDRSYEQYF.

This chain connects TRBV7-9 to TRBJ1-6, with D perhaps TRBD1 (5 bases). Trimming took 1 base from V and 5 from J, leaving 12 bases between them. The CDR3 sequence is 16 residues long. CDR1 is SEHNR and CDR2 is FQNEAQ in the germline V gene (reference sequence). The CDR3: CASSLVGGENNSPLHF. CDR3 coding DNA: TGTGCCAGCAGCTTAGTCGGAGGGGAAAATAATTCACCCCTCCACTTT. The whole variable domain, remainder taken from reference TRBV7-9 and TRBJ1-6, is DTGVSQNPRHKITKRGQNVTFRCDPISEHNRLYWYRQTLGQGPEFLTYFQNEAQLEKSRLLSDRFSAERPKGSFSTLEIQRTEQGDSAMYLCASSLVGGENNSPLHFGNGTRLTVT.

The chain couples TRBV12-3 or TRBV12-4 to TRBJ1-3, with D possibly being TRBD1 (6 bases). V lost 6 bases, J lost 4 bases, and 10 bases lay in between. The CDR3 consists of 13 residues. The CDR3, as DNA: TGTGCCAGCAGCCGGACAGCCGGAAACACCATATATTTT. Translated, it gives CASSRTAGNTIYF.

The chain employs TRBV18 and TRBJ2-1, with 7 bases aligning to TRBD2. After removal of 6 bases from V and 1 base from J, the junction contained 12 bases not matched to a gene. Germline CDR1 and CDR2: KGHSH and LQKENI. This CDR3 region has 17 residues. The CDR3 sequence is CASSQPGGNPSYNEQFF. The CDR3 region has the DNA TGTGCCAGCTCCCAACCCGGGGGGAACCCTTCCTACAATGAGCAGTTCTTC.

This clone was seen a handful of times. This sequence joins TRBV7-9 and TRBJ1-6; 8 bases fit TRBD1. Germline CDR1 is SEHNR and CDR2 is FQNEAQ (reference sequence). The trim removed 5 bases at V and 9 bases at J, leaving 3 bases unmatched. This CDR3 spans 13 amino acids. CDR3 in DNA: TGTGCCAGCAGCGCGACAGGGGCTTCACCCCTCCACTTT. This codes for CASSATGASPLHF.

This chain joins TRBV29-1 and TRBJ1-1; TRBD1 agrees at 9 bases. V shed 2 bases, J shed 6 bases, and the junction held 4 bases outside the gene matches. Germline-derived CDR1 and CDR2 are SQVTM and ANQGSEA. The CDR3 spans 13 residues. The CDR3 coding sequence is TGCAGCGTTGAACCACGACAGGGGGCTGAAGCTTTCTTT. As protein: CSVEPRQGAEAFF.

This clone appeared a single time. The rearrangement uses TRBV28 and TRBJ2-3; D not resolved. V was clipped by 3 bases and J by 6 bases, with 7 bases between them. The CDR3 spans 12 residues. Germline loops: CDR1 MDHEN, CDR2 SYDVKM. DNA of the CDR3: TGTGCCAGCAGTTTGGAGCGCGATACGCAGTATTTT. This sequence encodes CASSLERDTQYF.

The V gene is TRBV5-4, the J gene TRBJ2-1; 12 nucleotides line up with TRBD2. J gave up 2 bases and V 4 bases, and 1 base lay outside the gene matches. Germline CDR1 reads SGHNT; CDR2 reads YYREEE (reference sequence). The CDR3 sequence is 15 residues long. CDR3 amino acids: CASSRLAGAYNEQFF. The CDR3 DNA follows: TGTGCCAGCAGCAGACTAGCGGGAGCCTACAATGAGCAGTTCTTC.

The V gene is TRBV3-1 (or the pseudogene TRBV3-2), the J gene TRBJ2-3, with 11 positions matching TRBD2. J gave up 4 bases and V 4 bases, and 7 bases lay outside the gene matches. Germline CDR1 and CDR2: LGHDT and YNNKEL (reference sequence). The CDR3 runs to 16 residues. CDR3 sequence: CASSPNLAGGADTQYF. The DNA of the CDR3 is TGTGCCAGCAGCCCGAACCTAGCGGGAGGTGCAGATACGCAGTATTTT.

The chain has TRBV9 and TRBJ1-2; weak D call: TRBD1 (6 bases). The CDR3 is 15 amino acids. Germline-derived CDR1 and CDR2 are SGDLS and YYNGEE. V was clipped by 4 bases and J by 7 bases, with 20 bases between them. The CDR3 DNA follows: TGTGCCAGCAGCTCCCACGGGGGGCTGTTCCGTGGCTACACCTTC. Protein product: CASSSHGGLFRGYTF.

The chain links TRBV4-3 to TRBJ1-1, with TRBD1 as a possible D gene (5 bases). Trimming pared 0 bases from V and 3 bases from J, leaving 11 bases between. The CDR3 length is 15 residues. Per the germline V gene, CDR1 is LGHNA and CDR2 is YSLEER. The CDR3 sequence is CASSQDRQSYTEAFF. The CDR3 nucleotides are TGCGCCAGCAGCCAAGATCGACAGAGCTACACTGAAGCTTTCTTT.

This chain connects TRBV9 to TRBJ2-1, with TRBD2 matching over 7 bases. Trimming at V came to 4 bases and at J to 7 bases, leaving 8 bases not matched to a gene. The germline V gene encodes CDR1 SGDLS and CDR2 YYNGEE. The CDR3 length is 14 residues. The CDR3 DNA sequence: TGTGCCAGCAGCCCTTGGACTAGTCAGAATGAGCAGTTCTTC. Its translation is CASSPWTSQNEQFF.

The gene calls are TRBV7-9 and TRBJ2-7; 9 bases agree with TRBD2. In germline, CDR1 is SEHNR, CDR2 FQNEAQ (reference sequence). There are 15 residues in the CDR3. J gave up 2 bases and V 5 bases, and 7 bases lay outside the gene matches. CDR3 DNA: TGTGCCAGCAGCGGGCCTAGCGGGGAAACCTACGAGCAGTACTTC. As protein: CASSGPSGETYEQYF.

The chain recombines TRBV7-6 with TRBJ2-5, with TRBD2 as a possible D gene (6 bases). The CDR3 consists of 14 residues. Trimming left V 5 bases short and J 4 bases short, with 14 bases between. The germline gives CDR1 SGHVS, CDR2 FNYEAQ. The CDR3 bases are TGTGCCAGCAGCCCCGAGAGGGGAGGAGAGACCCAGTACTTC. This encodes CASSPERGGETQYF.

This chain uses TRBV27 with TRBJ2-3; D might be TRBD2 (6 bases). The V end was cut by 6 bases, the J end by 5 bases, with 12 bases between. The CDR3 runs to 13 residues. Germline lookup yields CDR1 MNHEY and CDR2 SMNVEV (reference sequence). Here the CDR3 DNA reads TGTGCCAGCAGCCGGCGGAGGGAAGATACGCAGTATTTT. This translates into CASSRRREDTQYF.

This chain's CDR3 is CASSLGSEETQYF. The DNA of the CDR3 is TGTGCCAGCAGCTTAGGAAGCGAGGAGACCCAGTACTTC. The J gene is TRBJ2-5, the V gene TRBV7-9; unclear D gene. Trimming stripped 1 base from V and 5 bases from J, with 8 bases between. Germline CDR1 is SEHNR and CDR2 is FQNEAQ (reference sequence). This CDR3 has 13 amino acids.

The V gene is TRBV5-5, the J gene TRBJ1-1; D call uncertain. The ends were cut back, 4 bases at V and 1 base at J, with 8 bases in the middle. The CDR3 sequence is 13 residues long. Per germline, CDR1 SGHKS and CDR2 YYEKEE (reference sequence). The CDR3 DNA reads as TGTGCCAGCAGCCGGGAAGGGAACACTGAAGCTTTCTTT. As protein: CASSREGNTEAFF.

This chain joins TRBV6-2 or TRBV6-3 and TRBJ1-2; TRBD1 matches at 7 bases. The germline V gene has CDR1 MNHEY and CDR2 SVGEGT. The CDR3 is 13 residues long. Trimming took 1 base from V and 8 from J; bases not matched to a gene: 4. CDR3 sequence reads: CASSYYTGDGYTF. The CDR3, as DNA: TGTGCCAGCAGTTACTACACAGGGGACGGCTACACCTTC.

The V call is TRBV19, the J call TRBJ1-4; D is ambiguous. CDR1 LNHDA and CDR2 SQIVND come from the germline V gene (reference sequence). Trimming took 5 bases from V and 8 from J, leaving 18 bases between them. The CDR3 contains 15 residues. This CDR3 is CASSLLTYRREKLFF. DNA of the CDR3: TGTGCCAGTAGTCTGTTAACCTATCGGAGGGAAAAACTGTTTTTT. Complete variable domain (other parts from reference TRBV19 and TRBJ1-4): DGGITQSPKYLFRKEGQNVTLSCEQNLNHDAMYWYRQDPGQGLRLIYYSQIVNDFQKGDIAEGYSVSREKKESFPLTVTSAQKNPTAFYLCASSLLTYRREKLFFGSGTQLSVL.

The chain joins TRBV18 to TRBJ2-2, with 14 bases fitting TRBD2. With V trimmed by 2 bases and J by 5 bases, 10 bases remained unmatched. The CDR3 sequence is 19 residues long. The V gene's germline CDR1 is KGHSH and CDR2 LQKENI. The CDR3 DNA reads as TGTGCCAGCTCACCAGGGACTAGCGGGAGTTTTTCCCCTACCGGGGAGCTGTTTTTT. Translating gives CASSPGTSGSFSPTGELFF.

CDR3 in amino acids: CASSFAGREQYF. The CDR3 region has the DNA TGTGCCAGCAGTTTTGCGGGGCGCGAGCAGTACTTC. The chain joins TRBV27 to TRBJ2-7, with D perhaps matching TRBD2 (6 bases). Germline CDR1 reads MNHEY; CDR2 reads SMNVEV (reference sequence). CDR3 length: 12 residues. V shed 3 bases and J shed 6 bases, with 9 bases lying between them.

The rearrangement joins TRBV5-3 to TRBJ1-1; no clear D. TRBV5-3 is labeled an ORF, and its function is uncertain. This CDR3 has 13 residues. Trimming removed 0 bases from V and 3 bases from J, with 6 bases in between. The DNA for the CDR3 is TGTGCCAGAAGCTTGGAGGAGGACACTGAAGCTTTCTTT. Translated, it gives CARSLEEDTEAFF.

This chain connects TRBV6-5 to TRBJ2-7; tentatively, D is TRBD1 (6 bases). Trimming left V 2 bases short and J 0 bases short, with 8 bases between. In germline, CDR1 is MNHEY, CDR2 SVGAGI. The CDR3 consists of 14 residues. In nucleotides, the CDR3 is TGTGCCAGCAGTTACCTAGGGGGCTCCTACGAGCAGTACTTC. Its translation is CASSYLGGSYEQYF.

The chain carries TRBV27 and TRBJ1-2; perhaps TRBD1 as D (5 bases). The CDR3 totals 13 residues. Germline CDR1 reads MNHEY; CDR2 reads SMNVEV (reference sequence). V gave up 8 bases and J gave up 3 bases, with 13 bases separating them. This CDR3 is CASRGTAYYGYTF. CDR3 coding DNA: TGTGCCAGCCGGGGGACGGCGTACTATGGCTACACCTTC.

CDR3 protein: CACRQGAYEQYF. For the CDR3, the DNA is TGTGCCTGCCGACAGGGCGCCTACGAGCAGTACTTC. This chain connects TRBV6-6 to TRBJ2-7; 7 bases map to TRBD1. V lost 11 bases to trimming and J lost 2 bases; unmatched junction nucleotides: 6. The germline V gene encodes CDR1 MNHNY and CDR2 SVGAGI (reference sequence). This CDR3 has 12 residues.

This sequence joins TRBV4-3 and TRBJ1-5, with D perhaps matching TRBD1 (6 bases). This CDR3 region has 15 residues. CDR1 LGHNA and CDR2 YSLEER come from the germline V gene. V lost 3 bases and J 7 bases, leaving 16 bases between the germline ends. DNA of the CDR3: TGCGCCAGCAGCCAGGTTCAGGGGTTCGGCCAGCCCCAGCATTTT. Protein sequence: CASSQVQGFGQPQHF.

The chain couples TRBV11-2 to TRBJ2-7; unclear D gene. Germline values: CDR1 SGHAT, CDR2 FQNNGV. The CDR3 covers 15 residues. V lost 5 bases and J 0 bases, leaving 14 bases between the germline ends. This CDR3 reads CASSPIAWSSYEQYF. CDR3 in DNA: TGTGCCAGCAGCCCAATAGCCTGGAGCTCCTACGAGCAGTACTTC.

The chain couples TRBV29-1 to TRBJ1-1; no clear D gene. Germline loops: CDR1 SQVTM, CDR2 ANQGSEA. V lost 7 bases and J 4 bases, leaving 31 bases between the germline ends. The CDR3 covers 18 residues. The CDR3 coding sequence is TGCAGCGAACAACCCTCGAATGACATAACCAAAATGGGCACTGAAGCTTTCTTT. It specifies CSEQPSNDITKMGTEAFF. Variable domain in full (rest from reference TRBV29-1 and TRBJ1-1): SAVISQKPSRDICQRGTSLTIQCQVDSQVTMMFWYRQQPGQSLTLIATANQGSEATYESGFVIDKFPISRPNLTFSTLTVSNMSPEDSSIYLCSEQPSNDITKMGTEAFFGQGTRLTVV.

This chain connects TRBV6-5 to TRBJ2-7; 7 nucleotides align to TRBD2. Per the germline V gene, CDR1 is MNHEY and CDR2 is SVGAGI. The CDR3 spans 15 residues. Trimming cost V 0 bases and J 4 bases; bases outside gene matches: 6. DNA of the CDR3: TGTGCCAGCAGTTACTCGAAATGGGGGGGATACGAGCAGTACTTC. Its translation: CASSYSKWGGYEQYF.

The chain carries TRBV10-3 and TRBJ1-1; perhaps TRBD1 as D (6 bases). This CDR3 region has 14 residues. Germline lookup yields CDR1 ENHRY and CDR2 SYGVKD. V gave up 10 bases and J gave up 1 base, with 16 bases separating them. This CDR3 reads CATRTPRGNTEAFF. The CDR3 coding sequence is TGTGCCACCCGAACCCCCAGGGGGAACACTGAAGCTTTCTTT.

In this sample, this clone turned up once. The chain couples TRBV4-3 to TRBJ2-5, with TRBD2 matching 11 bases. The junction had 3 bases not matched to a gene; V was cut back by 1 base and J by 5 bases. This CDR3 has 15 amino acids. CDR1 LGHNA and CDR2 YSLEER come from the germline V gene. CDR3 coding DNA: TGCGCCAGCAGCCAAGTAGCGGGAGGGGGGGAGACCCAGTACTTC. This sequence encodes CASSQVAGGGETQYF.